In its sample, the clone carrying this T cell receptor (beta chain) is medium-sized. This entry is derived from a study of T cell responses to AZD1222 COVID-19 vaccine. The table came from immunoSEQ multiplex PCR; TCRdb's copy has only in-frame clones and leaves some out. The repertoire consists of about 170,000 clones, with 85% to 90% occurring once and the leading ten covering 1.5% to 2%. The ends were cut back, 4 bases at V and 3 bases at J, with 16 bases in the middle. The germline gives CDR1 SGHNT, CDR2 YYREEE (reference sequence). CDR3 length: 15 amino acids. The sequencing here drew on peripheral blood, taken on day 0 of AZD1222 vaccination. The V call is TRBV5-4, the J call TRBJ1-1; D ambiguous. The clonotype was recovered from an adult in good health. CDR3 coding DNA: TGTGCCAGCAGCCCACTCGAAGGGTCGTACACTGAAGCTTTCTTT. Translation: CASSPLEGSYTEAFF. The whole variable domain, filled in from reference TRBV5-4 and TRBJ1-1, reads ETGVTQSPTHLIKTRGQQVTLRCSSQSGHNTVSWYQQALGQGPQFIFQYYREEENGRGNFPPRFSGLQFPNYSSELNVNALELDDSALYLCASSPLEGSYTEAFFGQGTRLTVV.